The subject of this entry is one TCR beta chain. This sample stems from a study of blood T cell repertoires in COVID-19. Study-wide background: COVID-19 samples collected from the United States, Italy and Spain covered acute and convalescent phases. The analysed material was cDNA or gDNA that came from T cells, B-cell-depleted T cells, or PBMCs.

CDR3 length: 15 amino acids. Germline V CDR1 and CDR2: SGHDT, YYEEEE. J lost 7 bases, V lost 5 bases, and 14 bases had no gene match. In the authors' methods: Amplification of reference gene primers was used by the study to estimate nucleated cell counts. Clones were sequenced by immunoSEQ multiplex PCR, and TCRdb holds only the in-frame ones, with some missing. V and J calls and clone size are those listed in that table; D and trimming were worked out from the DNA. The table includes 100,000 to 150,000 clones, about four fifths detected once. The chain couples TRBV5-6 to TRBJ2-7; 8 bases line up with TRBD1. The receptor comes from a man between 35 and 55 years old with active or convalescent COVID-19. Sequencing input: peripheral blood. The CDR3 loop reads CASSPGPDRVVEQYF. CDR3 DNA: TGTGCCAGCAGTCCCGGCCCGGACAGGGTGGTAGAGCAGTACTTC. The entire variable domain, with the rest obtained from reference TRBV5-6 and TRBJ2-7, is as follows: DAGVTQSPTHLIKTRGQQVTLRCSPKSGHDTVSWYQQALGQGPQFIFQYYEEEERQRGNFPDRFSGHQFPNYSSELNVNALLLGDSALYLCASSPGPDRVVEQYFGPGTRLTVT.